This T cell receptor (beta chain) comes out of a study of T cell responses to AZD1222 COVID-19 vaccine. The ends were cut back, 4 bases at V and 2 bases at J, with 11 bases in the middle. CDR3 length equals 14 residues. Germline values: CDR1 LGHNA, CDR2 YSLEER. TCRdb keeps only in-frame clones here, not all; method: immunoSEQ multiplex PCR. Here the sample spans 200,000 or so clones, around 90% being singletons. The chain recombines TRBV4-3 with TRBJ1-1, with D perhaps TRBD1 (6 bases). The sample was peripheral blood, taken on day 0 of AZD1222 vaccination. The TCR comes from an adult in good health. The DNA for the CDR3 is TGCGCCAGCAGCCTGAAGGACAGAAACACTGAAGCTTTCTTT. Translated: CASSLKDRNTEAFF.